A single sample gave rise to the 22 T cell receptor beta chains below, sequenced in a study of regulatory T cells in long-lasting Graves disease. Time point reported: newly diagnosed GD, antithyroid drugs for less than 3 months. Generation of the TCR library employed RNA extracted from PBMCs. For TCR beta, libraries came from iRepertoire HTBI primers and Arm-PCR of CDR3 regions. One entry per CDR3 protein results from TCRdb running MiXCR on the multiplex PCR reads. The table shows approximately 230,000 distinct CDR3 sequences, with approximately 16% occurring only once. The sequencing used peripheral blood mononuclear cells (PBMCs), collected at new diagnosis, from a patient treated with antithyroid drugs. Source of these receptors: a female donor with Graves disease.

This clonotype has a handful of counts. CDR3 residues: CASSQDIEQYF. In nucleotides, the CDR3 is TGTGCCAGCAGCCAAGATATCGAGCAGTACTTC. The rearrangement uses TRBV3-1 and TRBJ2-7; no firm D call. Germline CDR1 reads LGHDT; CDR2 reads YNNKEL (reference sequence). Trimming pared 0 bases from V and 6 bases from J, leaving 3 bases between. This CDR3 has 11 residues.

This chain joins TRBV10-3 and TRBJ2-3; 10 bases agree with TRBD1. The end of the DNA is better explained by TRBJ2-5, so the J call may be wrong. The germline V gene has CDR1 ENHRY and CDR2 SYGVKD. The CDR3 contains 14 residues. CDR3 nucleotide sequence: TGTGCCATCAGACCCGGGACAGGGGATCAGACCCAGTACTTC. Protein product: CAIRPGTGDQTQYF.

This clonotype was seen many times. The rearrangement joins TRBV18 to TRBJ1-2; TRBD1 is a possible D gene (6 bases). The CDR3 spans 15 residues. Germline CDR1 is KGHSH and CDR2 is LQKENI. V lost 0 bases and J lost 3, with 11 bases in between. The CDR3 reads CASSPPSGADYGYTF. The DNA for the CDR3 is TGTGCCAGCTCACCACCATCAGGGGCTGACTATGGCTACACCTTC.

CDR3 residues: CSERRANRYNEQFF. The CDR3, as DNA: TGCAGTGAACGGCGGGCCAACCGATACAATGAGCAGTTCTTC. The V gene is TRBV20-1, the J gene TRBJ2-1, with a weak D call TRBD2 (5 bases). The germline gives CDR1 DFQATT, CDR2 SNEGSKA (reference sequence). V was shortened by 7 bases and J by 4 bases, with 17 bases between the two germline ends. CDR3 length: 14 residues.

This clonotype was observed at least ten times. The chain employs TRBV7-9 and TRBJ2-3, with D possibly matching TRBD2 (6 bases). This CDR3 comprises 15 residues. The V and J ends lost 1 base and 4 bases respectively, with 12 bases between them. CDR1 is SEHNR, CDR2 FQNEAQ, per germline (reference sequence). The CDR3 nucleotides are TGTGCCAGCAGCTTAGTGCTCTCGGGAGCAGATACGCAGTATTTT. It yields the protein CASSLVLSGADTQYF.

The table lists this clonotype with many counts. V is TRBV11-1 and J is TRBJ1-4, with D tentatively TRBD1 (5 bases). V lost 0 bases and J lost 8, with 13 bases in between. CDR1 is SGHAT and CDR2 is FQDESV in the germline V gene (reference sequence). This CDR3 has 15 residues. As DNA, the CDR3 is TGTGCCAGCAGCTTAGCGCCGACAGACAACGAAAAACTGTTTTTT. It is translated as CASSLAPTDNEKLFF.

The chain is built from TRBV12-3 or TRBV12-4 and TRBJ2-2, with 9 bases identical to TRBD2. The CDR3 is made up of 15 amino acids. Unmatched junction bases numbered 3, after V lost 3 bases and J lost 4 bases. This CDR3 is CASSLAGGTTGELFF. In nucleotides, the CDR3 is TGTGCCAGCAGTTTGGCGGGAGGGACCACCGGGGAGCTGTTTTTT.

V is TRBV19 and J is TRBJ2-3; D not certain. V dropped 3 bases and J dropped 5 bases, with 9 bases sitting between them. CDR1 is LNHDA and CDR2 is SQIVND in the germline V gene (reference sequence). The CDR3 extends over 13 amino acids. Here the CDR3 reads CASSMGKGDTQYF. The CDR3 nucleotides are TGTGCCAGTAGTATGGGGAAGGGAGATACGCAGTATTTT.

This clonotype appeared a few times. The CDR3 DNA reads TGTGCCAGCAGCCAAGGACTAAACACCATATATTTT. Translated: CASSQGLNTIYF. This chain uses TRBV14 with TRBJ1-3; no definite D call. V shed 1 base and J shed 6 bases, with 4 bases lying between them. The CDR3 is 12 residues long. Germline-derived CDR1 and CDR2 are SGHDN and FVKESK.

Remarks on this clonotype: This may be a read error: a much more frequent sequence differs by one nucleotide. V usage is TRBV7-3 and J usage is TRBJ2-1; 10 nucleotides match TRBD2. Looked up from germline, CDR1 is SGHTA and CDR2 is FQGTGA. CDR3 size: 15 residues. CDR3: CANSLVASGSNEQFF. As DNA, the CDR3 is TGTGCCAACAGCTTAGTGGCTAGCGGGAGCAATGAGCAGTTCTTC.

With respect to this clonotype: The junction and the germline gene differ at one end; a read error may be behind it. CDR3 sequence: CAWSLQGGNTIYF. Here the CDR3 DNA reads TGTGCCTGGAGTCTGCAGGGAGGAAATACCATATATTTT. V usage is TRBV30 and J usage is TRBJ1-3, with D possibly TRBD1 on 5 matching bases. The CDR3 sequence is 13 residues long. Germline V gene lookup returns CDR1 GTSNPN and CDR2 SVGIG (reference sequence). Variable domain in full (rest from reference TRBV30 and TRBJ1-3): SQTIHQWPATLVQPVGSPLSLECTVEGTSNPNLYWYRQAAGRGLQLLFYSVGIGQISSEVPQNLSASRPQDRQFILSSKKLLLSDSGFYLCAWSLQGGNTIYFGEGSWLTVV.

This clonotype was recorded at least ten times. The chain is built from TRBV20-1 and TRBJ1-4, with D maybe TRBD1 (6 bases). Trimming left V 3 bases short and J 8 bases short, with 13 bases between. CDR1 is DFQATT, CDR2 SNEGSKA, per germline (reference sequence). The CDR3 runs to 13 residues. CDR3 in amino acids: CSASKSGGEKLFF. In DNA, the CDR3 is TGCAGTGCTAGTAAGAGCGGGGGCGAAAAACTGTTTTTT.

CDR3 nucleotide sequence: TGTGCCAGCAGTTTAATAGCGGGAGTAACAGATACGCAGTATTTT. As protein: CASSLIAGVTDTQYF. The gene calls are TRBV12-3 or TRBV12-4 and TRBJ2-3; 9 bases are shared with TRBD2. The J segment lost 3 bases and the V segment lost 2 bases, leaving 3 bases of the junction unmatched. The CDR3 extends over 15 amino acids.

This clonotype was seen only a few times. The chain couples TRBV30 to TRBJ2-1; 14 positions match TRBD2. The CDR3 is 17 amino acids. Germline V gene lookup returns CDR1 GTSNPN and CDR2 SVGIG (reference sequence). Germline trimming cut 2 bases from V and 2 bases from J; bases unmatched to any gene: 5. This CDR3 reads CAWSRGLAGVTYNEQFF. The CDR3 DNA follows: TGTGCCTGGAGTAGGGGACTAGCGGGAGTCACCTACAATGAGCAGTTCTTC.

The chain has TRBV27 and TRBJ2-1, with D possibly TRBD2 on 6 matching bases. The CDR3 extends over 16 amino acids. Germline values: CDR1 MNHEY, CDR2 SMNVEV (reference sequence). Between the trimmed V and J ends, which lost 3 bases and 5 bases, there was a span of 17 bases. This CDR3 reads CASSLVGLPTNNEQFF. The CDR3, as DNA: TGTGCCAGCAGTTTGGTGGGACTCCCTACGAACAATGAGCAGTTCTTC.

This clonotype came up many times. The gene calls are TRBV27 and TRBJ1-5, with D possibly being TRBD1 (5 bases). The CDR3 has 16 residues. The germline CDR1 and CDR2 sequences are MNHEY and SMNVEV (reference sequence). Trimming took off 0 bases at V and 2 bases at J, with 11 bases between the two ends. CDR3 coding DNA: TGTGCCAGCAGTTTATCGTCGGGACGCCGCAATCAGCCCCAGCATTTT. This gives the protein CASSLSSGRRNQPQHF.

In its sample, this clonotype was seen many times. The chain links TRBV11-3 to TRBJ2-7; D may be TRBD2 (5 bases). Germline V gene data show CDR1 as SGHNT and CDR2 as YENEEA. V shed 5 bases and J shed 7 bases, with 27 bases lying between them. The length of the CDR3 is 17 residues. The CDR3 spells CASSPRAGGRGRGEQYF. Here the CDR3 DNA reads TGTGCCAGCAGCCCTAGGGCTGGTGGAAGAGGGAGAGGGGAGCAGTACTTC.

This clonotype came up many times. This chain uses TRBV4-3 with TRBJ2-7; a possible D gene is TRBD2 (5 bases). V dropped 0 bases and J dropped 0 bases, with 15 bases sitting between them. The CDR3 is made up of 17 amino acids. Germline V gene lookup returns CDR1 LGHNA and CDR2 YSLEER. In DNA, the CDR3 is TGCGCCAGCAGCCAAGAATCGACGGGATTCAGCTCCTACGAGCAGTACTTC. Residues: CASSQESTGFSSYEQYF.

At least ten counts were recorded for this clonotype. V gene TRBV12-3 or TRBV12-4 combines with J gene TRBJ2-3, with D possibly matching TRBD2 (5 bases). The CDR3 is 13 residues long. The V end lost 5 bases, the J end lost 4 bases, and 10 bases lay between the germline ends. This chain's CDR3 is CASSRHGADTQYF. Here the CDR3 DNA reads TGTGCCAGCAGTCGACACGGGGCAGATACGCAGTATTTT.

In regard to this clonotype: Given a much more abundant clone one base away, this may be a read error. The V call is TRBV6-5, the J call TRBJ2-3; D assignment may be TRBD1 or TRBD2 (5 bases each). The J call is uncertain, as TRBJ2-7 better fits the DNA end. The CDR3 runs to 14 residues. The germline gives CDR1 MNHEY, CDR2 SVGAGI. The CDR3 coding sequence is TGTGCCAGCAGTTTCTCGCCGGGACGGGACGAGCAGTACTTC. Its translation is CASSFSPGRDEQYF.

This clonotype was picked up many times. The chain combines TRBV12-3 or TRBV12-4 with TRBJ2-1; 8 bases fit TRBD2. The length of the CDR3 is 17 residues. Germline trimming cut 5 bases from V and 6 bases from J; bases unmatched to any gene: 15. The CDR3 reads CASSPSGLENPRNEQFF. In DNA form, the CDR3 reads TGTGCCAGCAGTCCCTCGGGACTAGAAAATCCCCGCAATGAGCAGTTCTTC.

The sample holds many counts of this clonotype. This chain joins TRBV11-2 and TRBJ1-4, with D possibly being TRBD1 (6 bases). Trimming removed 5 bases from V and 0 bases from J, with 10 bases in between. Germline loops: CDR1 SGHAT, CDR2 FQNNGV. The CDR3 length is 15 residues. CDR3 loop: CASSLGGATNEKLFF. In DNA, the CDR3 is TGTGCCAGCAGCCTGGGGGGCGCAACTAATGAAAAACTGTTTTTT.